These 10 T cell receptor beta chains came from one sample sequenced in a study of blood T cell repertoires in COVID-19. Generated by immunoSEQ multiplex PCR, the TCRdb table keeps only in-frame clones and is missing some. The sample gives approximately 180,000 clones, more than 80% of which show up once; 0.53% is in the top ten. Source material: peripheral blood. Every receptor here comes from a man in his fifties or sixties with acute or convalescent COVID-19.

This clone was picked up one time. The V gene is TRBV27, the J gene TRBJ1-6, with TRBD1 identical over 8 bases. The V and J ends lost 6 bases and 8 bases, in that order; junction bases with no gene match: 6. From germline, CDR1 is MNHEY and CDR2 SMNVEV (reference sequence). The CDR3 extends over 14 amino acids. CDR3 region: CASSEDRDDSPLHF. The CDR3 bases are TGTGCCAGCAGCGAGGACAGGGATGATTCACCCCTCCACTTT.

J is TRBJ2-5 and V is TRBV6-5; 8 bases line up with TRBD2. J was trimmed by 5 bases and V by 8 bases; bases with no gene match: 13. The CDR3 length is 15 residues. Germline CDR1 MNHEY, CDR2 SVGAGI. Here the CDR3 DNA reads TGTGCCAGCTCTCCGGGGGGGGCGCTTAGGGAGACCCAGTACTTC. It encodes CASSPGGALRETQYF.

The rearrangement uses TRBV6-1 and TRBJ2-5; D might be TRBD2 (7 bases). The germline V gene encodes CDR1 MNHNS and CDR2 SASEGT. V lost 0 bases and J lost 5, with 19 bases in between. This CDR3 has 17 residues. The CDR3 DNA reads TGTGCCAGCAGTGAAGCAAGACGGGGGGCGCTTTGGGAGACCCAGTACTTC. Its protein is CASSEARRGALWETQYF.

The genes are TRBV21-1 and TRBJ2-4; the table's TRBD2 call for D was not verified on the DNA. TRBV21-1 constitutes a pseudogene. The CDR3 loop spans 16 amino acids. CDR3 sequence reads: CASSKAPGGVGNIQYF. Here the CDR3 DNA reads TGTGCCAGCAGCAAAGCGCCGGGAGGGGTTGGAAACATTCAGTACTTC.

The chain couples TRBV5-1 to TRBJ2-3; no clear D gene. Germline loops: CDR1 SGHRS, CDR2 YFSETQ. The CDR3 runs to 16 residues. V gave up 0 bases and J gave up 1 base, with 12 bases separating them. CDR3: CASSLGILPRTDTQYF. CDR3 sequence (DNA): TGCGCCAGCAGCTTGGGAATTCTACCGCGCACAGATACGCAGTATTTT.

For the CDR3, the DNA is TGCGCCAGCAATCACGCGGGGCTTAGCACAGATACGCAGTATTTT. Protein product: CASNHAGLSTDTQYF. The rearrangement joins TRBV4-1 to TRBJ2-3; a possible D gene is TRBD2 (6 bases). The CDR3 is 15 amino acids. Per the germline V gene, CDR1 is MGHRA and CDR2 is YSYEKL. V was pared by 7 bases and J by 0 bases, with 14 bases between.

The rearrangement joins TRBV11-2 to TRBJ2-7; D is perhaps TRBD2 (6 bases). The germline CDR1 and CDR2 sequences are SGHAT and FQNNGV. This CDR3 has 14 residues. Trimming pared 5 bases from V and 4 bases from J, leaving 15 bases between. CDR3 nucleotides: TGTGCCAGCAGCCCGACGTTGGGGGGATACGAGCAGTACGTC. Amino acids: CASSPTLGGYEQYV.

The J gene is TRBJ1-2, the V gene TRBV27; TRBD1 aligns across 10 bases. V gave up 6 bases and J gave up 2 bases; unmatched junction bases: 3. The CDR3 extends over 14 amino acids. Germline CDR1 is MNHEY and CDR2 is SMNVEV (reference sequence). CDR3 sequence reads: CASSGQGVNYGYTF. In DNA, the CDR3 is TGTGCCAGCAGCGGACAGGGGGTGAACTATGGCTACACCTTC.

This chain links TRBV9 with TRBJ2-4; D is unresolved. Trimming removed 4 bases at V and 6 bases at J, with 20 bases between. The germline gives CDR1 SGDLS, CDR2 YYNGEE. The CDR3 sequence is 16 residues long. Here the CDR3 reads CASSPQRAGVGNIQYF. CDR3 DNA: TGTGCCAGCAGCCCTCAAAGAGCCGGAGTCGGAAACATTCAGTACTTC.

The genes are TRBV7-2 and TRBJ1-2; D gene uncertain. V lost 4 bases and J 8 bases, leaving 17 bases between the germline ends. The CDR3 is 14 residues long. Germline-derived CDR1 and CDR2 are SGHTA and FQGNSA. The CDR3 DNA sequence: TGTGCCAGCAGCTCCGACGCAGTGCGGGGAGGCTACACCTTC. Its translation is CASSSDAVRGGYTF.